This record covers a single T cell receptor (beta chain). Original processing notes: Reference gene primer amplification yielded estimated nucleated cell counts. Assay used: immunoSEQ multiplex PCR; TCRdb lists only in-frame clones, some missing. V and J calls and clone size follow that table, whereas D and trimming were derived from the DNA. The sample consists of about 140,000 clones, around 86% of them appearing once. This sample was taken from a study of blood T cell repertoires in COVID-19. Germline CDR1 GTSNPN, CDR2 SVGIG (reference sequence). The CDR3 is 14 residues long. With V trimmed by 3 bases and J by 4 bases, 8 bases remained unmatched.

This TCR came from a human donor in a cohort sampled during active COVID-19. Material: peripheral blood. The chain recombines TRBV30 with TRBJ1-2; TRBD1 aligns across 7 bases. The chain's CDR3 is CAWSTPGGSYGYTF. CDR3 nucleotide sequence: TGTGCCTGGAGCACCCCAGGGGGGAGCTATGGCTACACCTTC.